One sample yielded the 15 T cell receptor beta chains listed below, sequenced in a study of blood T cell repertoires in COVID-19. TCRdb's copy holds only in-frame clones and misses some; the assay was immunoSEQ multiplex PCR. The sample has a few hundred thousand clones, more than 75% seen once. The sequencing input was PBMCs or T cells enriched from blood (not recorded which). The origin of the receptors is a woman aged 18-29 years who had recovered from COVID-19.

The CDR3 sequence: CASRDREGTNQPQHF. CDR3 sequence (DNA): TGTGCCAGTAGGGACCGGGAGGGAACGAATCAGCCCCAGCATTTT. The chain links TRBV19 to TRBJ1-5; D remains unclear. This CDR3 has 15 residues. V was trimmed by 6 bases and J by 4 bases, leaving 16 bases between them. Looked up from germline, CDR1 is LNHDA and CDR2 is SQIVND (reference sequence).

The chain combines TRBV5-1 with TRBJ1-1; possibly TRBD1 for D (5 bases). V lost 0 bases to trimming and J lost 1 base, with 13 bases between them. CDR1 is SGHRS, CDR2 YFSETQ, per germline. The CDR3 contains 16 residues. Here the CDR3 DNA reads TGCGCCAGCAGCTTGGATGAGCCGGGGGGGAACACTGAAGCTTTCTTT. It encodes CASSLDEPGGNTEAFF. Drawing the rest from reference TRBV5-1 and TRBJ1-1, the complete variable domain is KAGVTQTPRYLIKTRGQQVTLSCSPISGHRSVSWYQQTPGQGLQFLFEYFSETQRNKGNFPGRFSGRQFSNSRSEMNVSTLELGDSALYLCASSLDEPGGNTEAFFGQGTRLTVV.

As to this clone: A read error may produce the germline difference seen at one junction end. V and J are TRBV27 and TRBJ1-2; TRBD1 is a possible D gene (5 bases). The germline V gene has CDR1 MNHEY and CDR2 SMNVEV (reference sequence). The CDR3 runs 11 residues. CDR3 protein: CASSLSGGFSF. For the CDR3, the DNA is TGTGCCAGCAGTTTATCGGGGGGGTTCAGCTTC.

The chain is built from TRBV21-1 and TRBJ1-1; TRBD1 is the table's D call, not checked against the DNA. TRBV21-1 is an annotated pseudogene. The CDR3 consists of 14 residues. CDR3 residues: CASSKTGTSPEAFF. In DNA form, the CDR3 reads TGTGCCAGCAGCAAAACAGGGACGTCTCCTGAAGCTTTCTTT.

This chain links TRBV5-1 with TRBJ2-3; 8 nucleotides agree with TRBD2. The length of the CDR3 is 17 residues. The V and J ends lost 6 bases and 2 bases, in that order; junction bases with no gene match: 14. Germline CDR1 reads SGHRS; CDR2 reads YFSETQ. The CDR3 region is CASKASGGPTFTDTQYF. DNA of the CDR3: TGCGCCAGCAAGGCCAGCGGGGGCCCCACATTCACAGATACGCAGTATTTT.

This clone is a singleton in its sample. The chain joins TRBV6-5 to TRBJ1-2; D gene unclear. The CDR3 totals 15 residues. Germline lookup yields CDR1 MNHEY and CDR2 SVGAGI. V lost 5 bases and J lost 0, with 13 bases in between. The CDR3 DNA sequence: TGTGCCAGCAGTCCCCTTAGTGAGACTAACTATGGCTACACCTTC. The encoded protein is CASSPLSETNYGYTF.

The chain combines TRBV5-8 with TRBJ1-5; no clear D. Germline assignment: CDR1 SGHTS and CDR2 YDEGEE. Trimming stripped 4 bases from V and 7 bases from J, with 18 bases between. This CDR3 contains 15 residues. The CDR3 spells CASSLSGRREQPQHF. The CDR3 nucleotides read TGTGCCAGCAGCCTCTCGGGCCGAAGGGAGCAGCCCCAGCATTTT.

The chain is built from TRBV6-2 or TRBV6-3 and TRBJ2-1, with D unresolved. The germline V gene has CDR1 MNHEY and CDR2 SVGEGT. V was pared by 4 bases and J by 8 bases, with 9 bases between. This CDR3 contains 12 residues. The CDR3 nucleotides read TGTGCCAGCAGTTTTGAACGCGATGAGCAGTTCTTC. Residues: CASSFERDEQFF.

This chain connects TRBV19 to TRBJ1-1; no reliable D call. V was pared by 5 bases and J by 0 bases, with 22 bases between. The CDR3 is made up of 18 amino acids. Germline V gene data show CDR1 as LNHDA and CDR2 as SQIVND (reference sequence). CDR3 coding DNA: TGTGCCAGTAGTCCCTACCTTACGGAGAACGGGGTGAACACTGAAGCTTTCTTT. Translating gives CASSPYLTENGVNTEAFF. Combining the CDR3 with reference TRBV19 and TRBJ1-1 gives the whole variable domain DGGITQSPKYLFRKEGQNVTLSCEQNLNHDAMYWYRQDPGQGLRLIYYSQIVNDFQKGDIAEGYSVSREKKESFPLTVTSAQKNPTAFYLCASSPYLTENGVNTEAFFGQGTRLTVV.

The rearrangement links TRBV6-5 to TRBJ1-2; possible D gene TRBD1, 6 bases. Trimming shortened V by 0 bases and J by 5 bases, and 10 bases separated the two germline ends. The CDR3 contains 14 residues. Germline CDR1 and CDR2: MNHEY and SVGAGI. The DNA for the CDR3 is TGTGCCAGCAGTTACTCTTTACAGGGATATGGCTACACCTTC. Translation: CASSYSLQGYGYTF.

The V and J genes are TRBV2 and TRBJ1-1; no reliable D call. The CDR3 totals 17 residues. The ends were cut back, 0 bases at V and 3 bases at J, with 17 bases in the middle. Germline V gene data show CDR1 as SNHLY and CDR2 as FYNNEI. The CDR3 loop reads CASSEALQGGKDTEAFF. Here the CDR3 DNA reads TGTGCCAGCAGTGAAGCGCTTCAAGGAGGGAAGGACACTGAAGCTTTCTTT.

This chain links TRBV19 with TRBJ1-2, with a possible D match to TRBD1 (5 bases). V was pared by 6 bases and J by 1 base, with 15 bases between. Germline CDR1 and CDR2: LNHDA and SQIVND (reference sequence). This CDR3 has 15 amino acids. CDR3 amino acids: CASRARSGRNYGYTF. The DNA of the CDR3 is TGTGCCAGTAGAGCTCGTTCAGGGCGTAACTATGGCTACACCTTC.

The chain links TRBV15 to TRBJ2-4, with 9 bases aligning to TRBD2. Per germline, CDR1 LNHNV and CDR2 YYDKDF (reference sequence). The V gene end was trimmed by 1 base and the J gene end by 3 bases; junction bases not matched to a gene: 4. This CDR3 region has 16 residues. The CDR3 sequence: CATSRAAGGLKNIQYF. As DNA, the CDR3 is TGTGCCACCAGCAGAGCAGCGGGGGGCCTCAAAAACATTCAGTACTTC.

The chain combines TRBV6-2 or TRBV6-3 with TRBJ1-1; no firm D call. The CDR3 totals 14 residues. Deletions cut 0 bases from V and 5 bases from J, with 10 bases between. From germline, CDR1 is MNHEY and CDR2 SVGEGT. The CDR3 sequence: CASSYSVRGTEAFF. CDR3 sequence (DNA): TGTGCCAGCAGTTACTCCGTACGGGGTACTGAAGCTTTCTTT.

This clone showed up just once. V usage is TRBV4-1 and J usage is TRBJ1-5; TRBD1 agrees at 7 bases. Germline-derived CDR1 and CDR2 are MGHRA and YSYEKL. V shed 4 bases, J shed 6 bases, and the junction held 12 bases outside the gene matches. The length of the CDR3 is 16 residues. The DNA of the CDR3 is TGCGCCAGCAGCCCTAGCCCCAAGGGGGCAGGTCAGCCCCAGCATTTT. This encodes CASSPSPKGAGQPQHF.